The clone carrying this TCR beta chain showed up many times. The same CDR3 arises from other DNA sequences in this sample as well. V was pared by 8 bases and J by 3 bases, with 6 bases of the junction left unmatched. CDR3 length equals 13 residues. Germline CDR1 reads MNHEY; CDR2 reads SVGAGI. Enrollees, about 18 to 89 years old, lived in around 23 US areas. This entry comes from a study of blood T cell repertoires in COVID-19. This table comes from immunoSEQ multiplex PCR, and its TCRdb copy is limited to in-frame clones, with some not included. This table has fewer than 250,000 clones, about 84% appearing once.

The rearrangement links TRBV6-5 to TRBJ2-7; 8 positions match TRBD1. This sequence originates from a woman aged 50 to 60 who had recovered from COVID-19. Sequenced sample: PBMCs or T cells enriched from blood (not recorded which). CDR3 DNA: TGTGCCAGCTCCCGGGACAGGTACTACGAGCAGTACTTC. Protein product: CASSRDRYYEQYF.